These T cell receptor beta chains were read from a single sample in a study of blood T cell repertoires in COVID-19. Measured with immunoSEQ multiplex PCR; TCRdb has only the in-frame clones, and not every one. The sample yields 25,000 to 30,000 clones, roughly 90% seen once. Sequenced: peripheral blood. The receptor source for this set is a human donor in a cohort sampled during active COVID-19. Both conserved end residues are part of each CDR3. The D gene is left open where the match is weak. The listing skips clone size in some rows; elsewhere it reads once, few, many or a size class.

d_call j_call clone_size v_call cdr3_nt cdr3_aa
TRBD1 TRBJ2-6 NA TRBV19 TGTGCCAGTAGTACCCGAAACATGGGACAGGGAACCTCTGGGGCCAACGTCCTGACTTTC CASSTRNMGQGTSGANVLTF
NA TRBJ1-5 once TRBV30 TGTGCCTGGAGTGTACTCACGGGGGAGCCCCAGCATTTT CAWSVLTGEPQHF
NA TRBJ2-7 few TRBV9 TGTGCCAGCAGCGTGGCAGCCAGCGGCTCCTACGAGCAGTACTTC CASSVAASGSYEQYF
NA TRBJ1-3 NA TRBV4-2 TGTGCCAGCAGCCAAGATCAGACAGCCGGAAACACCATATATTTT CASSQDQTAGNTIYF
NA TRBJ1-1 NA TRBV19 TGTGCCAGTAGCCCCCGGAGGGGTCGGGGGACTGAAGCTTTCTTT CASSPRRGRGTEAFF
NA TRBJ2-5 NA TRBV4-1 TGCGCCAGCAGCCAACGAGGTCTGGAGACCCAGTACTTC CASSQRGLETQYF
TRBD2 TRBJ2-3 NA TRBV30 TGTGCCTGGAGACTAGCGGGAGGCACAGATACGCAGTATTTT CAWRLAGGTDTQYF
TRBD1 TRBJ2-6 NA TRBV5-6 TGTGCCAGCAGTTTCGACAGGGCTGGGGCCAACGTCCTGACTTTC CASSFDRAGANVLTF
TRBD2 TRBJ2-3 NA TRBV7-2 TGTGCCAGCAGCGCACGACTAGCGGGGGGGGCGGATACGCAGTATTTT CASSARLAGGADTQYF
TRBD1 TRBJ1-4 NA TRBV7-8 TGTGCCAGCAGCCTTCTGACAGGGGGCAATCGGGTTGAAAAACTGTTTTTT CASSLLTGGNRVEKLFF
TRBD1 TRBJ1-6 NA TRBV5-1 TGCGCCAGCAGCCGGGACAGTTCTGGTTCACCCCTCCACTTT CASSRDSSGSPLHF
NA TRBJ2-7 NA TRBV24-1 TGTGCCACCAGTGATTTTAGAAGGGGCAACGAGCAGTACTTC CATSDFRRGNEQYF
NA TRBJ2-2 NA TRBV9 TGTGCCAGCACCCGGGACACCGGGGAGCTGTTTTTT CASTRDTGELFF
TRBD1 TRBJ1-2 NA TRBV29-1 TGCAGCGTTGGGGACAGGGTTGATAGCTATGGCTACACCTTC CSVGDRVDSYGYTF
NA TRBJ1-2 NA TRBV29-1 TGCAGCGTTGAAGATAGGGGAGGCTACACCTTC CSVEDRGGYTF
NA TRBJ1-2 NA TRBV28 TGTGCCAGCGCTAGTAGTGACTATGGCTACACCTTC CASASSDYGYTF
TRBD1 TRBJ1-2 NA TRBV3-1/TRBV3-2 TGTGCCAGCAGCCGTAGGGACAGGGGAGGCTACACCTTC CASSRRDRGGYTF
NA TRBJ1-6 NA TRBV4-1 TGCGCCAGCAGCCAAGGTATGGCGCGGGTAAATAACTCACCCCTCCACTTT CASSQGMARVNNSPLHF
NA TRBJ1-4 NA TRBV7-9 TGTGCCAGCAGCCCTACGGGGGGAGGAAAACTGTTTTTT CASSPTGGGKLFF
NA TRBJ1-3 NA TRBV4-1 TGCGCCAGCAGCCAAGTGGCGGGATTGAGCTCTGGAAACACCATATATTTT CASSQVAGLSSGNTIYF
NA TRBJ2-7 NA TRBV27 TGTGCCAGCAGTTTACTGGCAGGCAGTACTCCATACTACGAGCAGTACTTC CASSLLAGSTPYYEQYF
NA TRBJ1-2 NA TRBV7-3 TGTGCCAGCAGCCCGTCGTCAGGTACTGGCTACACCTTC CASSPSSGTGYTF
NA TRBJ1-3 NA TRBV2 TGTGCCAGCAAGAGGGGGGGGTCGGACACCATATATTTT CASKRGGSDTIYF
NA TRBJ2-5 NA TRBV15 TGTGCCACCAGCAGACAGGAGGGGGCAGAGACCCAGTACTTC CATSRQEGAETQYF
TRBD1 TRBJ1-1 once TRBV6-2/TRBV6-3 TGTGCCAGCAGCCCTCGGCTGGACAGGGGGGCCACTGAAGCTTTCTTT CASSPRLDRGATEAFF
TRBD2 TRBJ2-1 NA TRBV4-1 TGCGCCAGCAGCCAAGATGGGCTAGCGGGGGTAAATGAGCAGTTCTTC CASSQDGLAGVNEQFF
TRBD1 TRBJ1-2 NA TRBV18 TGTGCCAGCTCGCGGACAGGGAACCCTAACTATGGCTACACCTTC CASSRTGNPNYGYTF
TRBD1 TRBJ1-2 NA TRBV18 TGTGCCAGCTCCGCTCCCCACCCAGGGGGGAATGGCTACACCTTC CASSAPHPGGNGYTF
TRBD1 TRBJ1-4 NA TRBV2 TGTGCCAGCAGTGAAGACCAGGGGGGTAATGAAAAACTGTTTTTT CASSEDQGGNEKLFF
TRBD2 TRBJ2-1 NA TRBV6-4 TGTGCCAGCAGTGACTCAGGGAGCGGGGGGGCCAATGAGCAGTTCTTC CASSDSGSGGANEQFF
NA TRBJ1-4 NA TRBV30 TGTGCCTGGAGCAAAGGCAGGGTTGCTAATGAAAAACTGTTTTTT CAWSKGRVANEKLFF
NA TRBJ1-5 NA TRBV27 TGTGCCAGCAGTTTCCGGGGTGCTTGGCCCCAGCATTTT CASSFRGAWPQHF
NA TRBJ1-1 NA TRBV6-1 TGTGCCAGCAGTGAAGAGGTGGGCGTGAACACTGAAGCTTTCTTT CASSEEVGVNTEAFF
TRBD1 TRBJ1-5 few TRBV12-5 TGTGCTAGTGGCCAACACAGGGGCGAGTATAGCAATCAGCCCCAGCATTTT CASGQHRGEYSNQPQHF
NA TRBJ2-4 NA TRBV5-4 TGTGCCAGCAGCTTGGACCGGGGTCGGGCAAACATTCAGTACTTC CASSLDRGRANIQYF
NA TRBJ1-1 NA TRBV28 TGTGCCAGCAGTCTAGGGACTTCCTCAGGGACTGAAGCTTTCTTT CASSLGTSSGTEAFF
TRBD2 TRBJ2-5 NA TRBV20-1 TGCAGTGCTAGTCTTAACATAGCGGGGGAGACCCAGTACTTC CSASLNIAGETQYF
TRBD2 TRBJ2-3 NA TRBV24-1 TGTGCCACCGCTGGGGCTAGCGGGATACTCAGCACAGATACGCAGTATTTT CATAGASGILSTDTQYF
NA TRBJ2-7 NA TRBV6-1 TGTGCCAGCAGTGAAGCGTTGGCAGGGCTGGGGTACGAGCAGTACTTC CASSEALAGLGYEQYF
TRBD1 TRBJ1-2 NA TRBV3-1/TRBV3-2 TGTGCCAGCAGCCAAGGGACAGGATCGATTTATGGCTACACCTTC CASSQGTGSIYGYTF
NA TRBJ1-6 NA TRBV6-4 TGTGCCAGCCCTAGGGGAACAGATAATTCACCCCTCCACTTT CASPRGTDNSPLHF
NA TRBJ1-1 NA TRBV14 TGTGCCAGCAGCGTAAGGGGAAACACTGAAGCTTTCTTT CASSVRGNTEAFF
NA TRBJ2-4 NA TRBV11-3 TGTGCCAGCAGCCCAGGGGCCGGAGCCAAAAACATTCAGTACTTC CASSPGAGAKNIQYF
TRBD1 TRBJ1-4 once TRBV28 TGTGCCAGCAGTTCCTGGGGACAGGGAGGCGAAAAACTGTTTTTT CASSSWGQGGEKLFF
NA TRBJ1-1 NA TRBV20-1 TGCAGTGCTCCCCGGACAAATGAAGCTTTCTTT CSAPRTNEAFF
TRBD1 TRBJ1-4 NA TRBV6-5 TGTGCCAGCAGGTCTACAGGGGTTACTAATGAAAAACTGTTTTTT CASRSTGVTNEKLFF